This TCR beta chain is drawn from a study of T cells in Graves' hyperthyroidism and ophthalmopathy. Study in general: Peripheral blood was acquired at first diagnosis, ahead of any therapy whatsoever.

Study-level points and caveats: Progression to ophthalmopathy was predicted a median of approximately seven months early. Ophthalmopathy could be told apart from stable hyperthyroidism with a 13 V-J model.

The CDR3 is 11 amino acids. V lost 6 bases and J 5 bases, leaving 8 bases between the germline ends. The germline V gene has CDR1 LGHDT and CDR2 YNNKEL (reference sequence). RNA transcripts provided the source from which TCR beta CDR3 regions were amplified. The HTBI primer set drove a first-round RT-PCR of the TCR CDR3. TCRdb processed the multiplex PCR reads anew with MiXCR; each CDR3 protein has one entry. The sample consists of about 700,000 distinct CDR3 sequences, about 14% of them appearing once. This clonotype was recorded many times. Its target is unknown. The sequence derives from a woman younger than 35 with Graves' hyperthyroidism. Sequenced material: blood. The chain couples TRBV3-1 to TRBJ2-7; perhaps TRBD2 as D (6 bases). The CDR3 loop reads CASSSGHEQYF. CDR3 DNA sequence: TGTGCCAGCAGTAGCGGCCACGAGCAGTACTTC.